This T cell receptor (beta chain) is drawn from a study of tumor-infiltrating lymphocytes in primary liver carcinoma. Study-level information: Productive TCRbeta read yields ran from roughly 3.9 to 6.8 million per sample and were similar between tissues.

Study outcomes and limitations: Tumors significantly exceeded blood in top-250-clone fraction (p = 0.039).

Blood RNA was derived from unsorted whole blood, and germline DNA was extracted too. No patient had received treatment, and all had chronic HBV infection. Researchers reported drawing 3.5 to 5 milliliters of peripheral blood before surgery. TCR beta cDNA was reverse-transcribed from roughly 0.45 ug of total RNA. The reaction used a constant-region primer and ProtoScript II reverse transcriptase. Investigators got TCR beta libraries out of three nested multiplex PCR rounds, done with slightly modified ARM-PCR. TCRdb itself ran the multiplex PCR reads through MiXCR, one entry per CDR3 protein. This sample has a few hundred thousand distinct CDR3 sequences, with 50% to 60% found just once. Turning to this clonotype: Antigen: not known. This may be a read error: a much more frequent sequence differs by one nucleotide.

Sequencing was done on a sample of peripheral blood. The TCR was taken from a woman under 40 with primary liver carcinoma and hepatitis B virus infection.

This CDR3 reads CASSWWDSTEIQYF. The CDR3 DNA is TGTGCCAGCAGTTGGTGGGACAGTACGGAGATCCAGTACTTC. The rearrangement uses TRBV12-3 or TRBV12-4 and TRBJ2-5, with 7 positions matching TRBD1. CDR3 length: 14 residues.